Listed here are 6 T cell receptor beta chains from one sample, sequenced in a study of CD8+ T cells in alopecia areata. Treatment reported: oral pan-JAK inhibitor, 5-10 mg twice daily. As the sequencing template, cDNA was produced by extracting RNA and reverse transcribing it. Sequencing was performed with immunoSEQ multiplex PCR; in TCRdb, only in-frame clones are kept and a portion is missing. The repertoire holds roughly 200,000 clones, with around two fifths as singletons. Sequencing was performed on CD4+ T cells sorted from blood, taken around week 34, from a patient treated with tofacitinib. The receptors here all came from a human donor with alopecia areata.

The J gene is TRBJ2-7, the V gene TRBV11-2, with 10 bases matching TRBD2. The CDR3 has 14 amino acids. V gave up 4 bases and J gave up 1 base; unmatched junction bases: 1. Germline lookup yields CDR1 SGHAT and CDR2 FQNNGV. The CDR3 nucleotides are TGTGCCAGCAGCTCTAGCGGGAGATCCTACGAGCAGTACTTC. It specifies CASSSSGRSYEQYF.

This clone turned up a few times. The J gene is TRBJ2-7, the V gene TRBV5-6, with 12 nucleotides matching TRBD1. CDR3 length: 15 amino acids. The V and J ends lost 4 bases and 5 bases, in that order; junction bases with no gene match: 7. Germline CDR1 and CDR2: SGHDT and YYEEEE. The CDR3 loop is CASSVPGQGADEQYF. CDR3 nucleotide sequence: TGTGCCAGCAGCGTTCCGGGACAGGGGGCCGACGAGCAGTACTTC.

V usage is TRBV6-5 and J usage is TRBJ1-5; D call uncertain. The V end lost 6 bases, the J end lost 2 bases, and 14 bases lay between the germline ends. This CDR3 is 15 amino acids long. Looked up from germline, CDR1 is MNHEY and CDR2 is SVGAGI. CDR3 protein: CASSLGSWGNQPQHF. Written as DNA, the CDR3 is TGTGCCAGCAGCCTCGGGAGTTGGGGCAATCAGCCCCAGCATTTT.

This clone has more than one count but fewer than ten. This chain joins TRBV14 and TRBJ1-4, with D perhaps matching TRBD1 (5 bases). This CDR3 is built from 12 residues. CDR1 is SGHDN and CDR2 is FVKESK in the germline V gene. The germline V and J ends were trimmed by 3 bases and 17 bases, with 16 bases remaining between them. The DNA for the CDR3 is TGTGCCAGCAGCCACGGGGGATCGTCGCGTTTTTTT. Encoded protein: CASSHGGSSRFF.

The chain recombines TRBV2 with TRBJ2-4; D is perhaps TRBD2 (5 bases). V was shortened by 6 bases and J by 2 bases, with 17 bases between the two germline ends. The CDR3 runs 16 residues. Per the germline V gene, CDR1 is SNHLY and CDR2 is FYNNEI. The CDR3 is CASRAGTINSKNIQYF. Written as DNA, the CDR3 is TGTGCCAGCAGGGCGGGTACAATCAATTCCAAAAACATTCAGTACTTC. Full variable domain (rest looked up from reference TRBV2 and TRBJ2-4): EPEVTQTPSHQVTQMGQEVILRCVPISNHLYFYWYRQILGQKVEFLVSFYNNEISEKSEIFDDQFSVERPDGSNFTLKIRSTKLEDSAMYFCASRAGTINSKNIQYFGAGTRLSVL.

The V call is TRBV6-6, the J call TRBJ1-1; 7 bases map to TRBD1. There are 15 residues in the CDR3. Germline V gene sequence: CDR1 MNHNY, CDR2 SVGAGI (reference sequence). The junction had 9 bases not matched to a gene; V was cut back by 8 bases and J by 0 bases. The CDR3 loop reads CASQGQESMNTEAFF. CDR3 nucleotides: TGTGCCAGCCAAGGACAGGAGAGTATGAACACTGAAGCTTTCTTT.